The present T cell receptor (beta chain) was sequenced within a study of blood T cells in healthy people across ages. Study-level findings and limits: In long-lived donors, naive CD4+ cell counts and diversity exceeded those of aged donors.

Ten or more counts support this clonotype. Its target is unknown. Trimming took off 3 bases at V and 6 bases at J, with 17 bases between the two ends. The CDR3 consists of 14 residues. Germline V CDR1 and CDR2: SQVTM, ANQGSEA. Sample-barcoded 5' priming and a J-beta primer mix drove a second PCR of roughly 7 to 11 cycles. Individual samples furnished no less than 2.5 million CDR3-containing paired-end reads apiece. A single record per CDR3 protein comes from TCRdb applying MiXCR to the 5' RACE reads. The sample comprises around 690,000 distinct CDR3 sequences, 58% of which are singletons, and approximately 40% rests with the top ten.

The sequenced sample was blood. The clonotype originates from a man in his 60s in good health. J is TRBJ2-5 and V is TRBV29-1, with D perhaps being TRBD1 or TRBD2 (5 bases each). The CDR3 nucleotides are TGCAGCGTTGATGCTTTCGGGACCGGGAAGACCCAGTACTTC. The encoded protein is CSVDAFGTGKTQYF.